These 21 T cell receptor beta chains originate from one sample sequenced in a study of Graves' ophthalmopathy and Graves' hyperthyroidism. CDR3 regions of TCR beta were amplified from RNA transcripts. First-round RT-PCR used HTBI primers; second-round multiplex PCR followed. Using its own MiXCR run on the multiplex PCR reads, TCRdb lists one record per CDR3 protein. The table has some 250,000 distinct CDR3 sequences, about 46% seen once. Source material: peripheral blood. The receptors were sampled from an adult man with Graves' ophthalmopathy.

This clonotype was recorded many times. Compared with germline, one end of the junction differs, possibly owing to a read error. V gene TRBV25-1 combines with J gene TRBJ1-2; tentative D call: TRBD1 (5 bases). The CDR3 covers 14 residues. Germline CDR1 and CDR2: MGHDK and SYGVNS. In DNA, the CDR3 is TGTGCCAGCACCCCAGCGGGGGGAAACTACGGCTACACCTTC. Translation gives CASTPAGGNYGYTF.

This clonotype was observed a handful of times. This chain links TRBV5-4 with TRBJ2-6; D not certain. The V end was cut by 7 bases, the J end by 4 bases, with 6 bases between. The CDR3 contains 12 residues. Germline V lookup: CDR1 SGHNT, CDR2 YYREEE (reference sequence). CDR3 loop: CASGWGANVLTF. The CDR3 DNA reads as TGTGCCAGCGGGTGGGGGGCCAACGTCCTGACTTTC.

This clonotype occurred many times. The J gene is TRBJ1-2, the V gene TRBV7-6; D might be TRBD1 (5 bases). CDR3 length: 14 amino acids. Germline CDR1 SGHVS, CDR2 FNYEAQ. The V end was cut by 2 bases, the J end by 4 bases, with 11 bases between. CDR3 in amino acids: CASSLTTGTYGYTF. CDR3 DNA: TGTGCCAGCAGCTTAACTACAGGAACCTATGGCTACACCTTC.

This clonotype was seen ten or more times. The chain links TRBV14 to TRBJ1-5; possible D gene TRBD1, 6 bases. Trimming cost V 1 base and J 5 bases, with 6 bases left between them. Germline CDR1 and CDR2: SGHDN and FVKESK. CDR3 length equals 13 residues. The CDR3 sequence: CASSQAGDQPQHF. CDR3 coding DNA: TGTGCCAGCAGCCAAGCAGGGGATCAGCCCCAGCATTTT.

This clonotype appeared many times. The chain couples TRBV5-1 to TRBJ2-5, with D possibly being TRBD2 (6 bases). V was clipped by 4 bases and J by 8 bases, with 12 bases between them. The CDR3 consists of 12 residues. The germline CDR1 and CDR2 sequences are SGHRS and YFSETQ. The CDR3 region has the DNA TGCGCCAGCAGCCTTGATAGCGGCACCCAGTACTTC. This gives the protein CASSLDSGTQYF.

This CDR3 reads CASSRTGNYEQYF. The CDR3, as DNA: TGTGCCAGCAGCCGGACAGGGAACTACGAGCAGTACTTC. The V gene is TRBV5-8, the J gene TRBJ2-7; 8 nucleotides align to TRBD1. The CDR3 covers 13 residues. Germline V gives CDR1 SGHTS, CDR2 YDEGEE. J lost 3 bases, V lost 4 bases, and 3 bases had no gene match.

This chain uses TRBV20-1 with TRBJ1-2; D may be TRBD1 (5 bases). The CDR3 has 13 amino acids. Per the germline V gene, CDR1 is DFQATT and CDR2 is SNEGSKA (reference sequence). Trimming pared 5 bases from V and 6 bases from J, leaving 16 bases between. DNA for the CDR3: TGCAGTGCTCTAGCGTCCAGGGAGCATGGCTACACCTTC. It encodes CSALASREHGYTF.

The chain has TRBV7-9 and TRBJ1-5; D gene uncertain. CDR1 is SEHNR, CDR2 FQNEAQ, per germline (reference sequence). Trimming took 4 bases from V and 2 from J, leaving 9 bases between them. The CDR3 runs 14 residues. CDR3 loop: CASSSGPRNQPQHF. In nucleotides, the CDR3 is TGTGCCAGCAGCTCGGGTCCGCGCAATCAGCCCCAGCATTTT. The variable domain in full, completed from reference TRBV7-9 and TRBJ1-5, reads DTGVSQNPRHKITKRGQNVTFRCDPISEHNRLYWYRQTLGQGPEFLTYFQNEAQLEKSRLLSDRFSAERPKGSFSTLEIQRTEQGDSAMYLCASSSGPRNQPQHFGDGTRLSIL.

This clonotype appeared a few times. CDR3 DNA: TGCGCCAGCAGCTTTGTCACAGGGACGGTCACTGAAGCTTTCTTT. This sequence encodes CASSFVTGTVTEAFF. J is TRBJ1-1 and V is TRBV5-1, with D possibly TRBD1 on 6 matching bases. V dropped 2 bases and J dropped 4 bases, with 15 bases sitting between them. The CDR3 is made up of 15 amino acids. The germline CDR1 and CDR2 sequences are SGHRS and YFSETQ.

The rearrangement links TRBV4-2 to TRBJ1-2; D might be TRBD1 (6 bases). Germline CDR1 LGHNA, CDR2 YNFKEQ. This CDR3 region has 14 residues. V was clipped by 0 bases and J by 6 bases, with 11 bases between them. The CDR3 reads CASSQDLGADGYTF. In DNA form, the CDR3 reads TGTGCCAGCAGCCAAGATTTGGGGGCGGATGGCTACACCTTC.

This chain joins TRBV6-1 and TRBJ2-2, with TRBD1 matching over 8 bases. The V gene end was trimmed by 7 bases and the J gene end by 4 bases; junction bases not matched to a gene: 8. This CDR3 contains 15 residues. The V gene's germline CDR1 is MNHNS and CDR2 SASEGT. CDR3 DNA: TGTGCCAGCACCAAACTGACAGGGGTCACCGGGGAGCTGTTTTTT. It specifies CASTKLTGVTGELFF.

This clonotype has more than one count but fewer than ten. The gene calls are TRBV18 and TRBJ2-7; a weak D match, TRBD1 (5 bases). Looked up from germline, CDR1 is KGHSH and CDR2 is LQKENI. The V and J ends lost 3 bases and 0 bases respectively, with 9 bases between them. This CDR3 region has 14 residues. CDR3 coding DNA: TGTGCCAGCTCACCTAGACAGAACTCCTACGAGCAGTACTTC. This codes for CASSPRQNSYEQYF.

This clonotype was observed a few times. The chain employs TRBV7-9 and TRBJ1-2; D is unresolved. The CDR3 extends over 15 amino acids. Germline V gene lookup returns CDR1 SEHNR and CDR2 FQNEAQ (reference sequence). V was trimmed by 1 base and J by 7 bases, leaving 16 bases between them. The CDR3 DNA is TGTGCCAGCAGCTTAGGGGCCCTACCCCCCTCTGGCTACACCTTC. This translates into CASSLGALPPSGYTF.

The table lists this clonotype with a few counts. This chain joins TRBV29-1 and TRBJ2-5; 7 positions agree with TRBD2. V lost 0 bases to trimming and J lost 5 bases; unmatched junction nucleotides: 12. Germline loops: CDR1 SQVTM, CDR2 ANQGSEA. The CDR3 totals 16 residues. The CDR3 coding sequence is TGCAGCGTTGAAGACCCGCGGGAGCCCGGTTCGGAGACCCAGTACTTC. It yields the protein CSVEDPREPGSETQYF.

This clonotype was found a few times. V and J are TRBV4-1 and TRBJ1-4; D remains ambiguous. The CDR3 contains 15 residues. CDR1 is MGHRA, CDR2 YSYEKL, per germline. V lost 1 base, J lost 8 bases, and 14 bases lay in between. CDR3 protein: CASSQGPTTGEKLFF. CDR3 sequence (DNA): TGCGCCAGCAGCCAAGGGCCAACAACTGGGGAAAAACTGTTTTTT.

V and J are TRBV12-3 or TRBV12-4 and TRBJ1-2; D not resolved. CDR3 length: 12 amino acids. V was clipped by 5 bases and J by 10 bases, with 14 bases between them. Written as DNA, the CDR3 is TGTGCCAGCAGTCTAAACACCAAGGACTACACCTTC. Amino acids: CASSLNTKDYTF.

The chain combines TRBV19 with TRBJ1-1; D is ambiguous. Trimming stripped 3 bases from V and 0 bases from J, with 2 bases between. Germline CDR1 LNHDA, CDR2 SQIVND (reference sequence). CDR3 size: 12 residues. CDR3 amino acids: CASSILNTEAFF. In DNA, the CDR3 is TGTGCCAGTAGTATTTTGAACACTGAAGCTTTCTTT.

The chain couples TRBV5-1 to TRBJ2-7; perhaps D is TRBD1 or TRBD2 (5 bases each). Germline V gene sequence: CDR1 SGHRS, CDR2 YFSETQ. The CDR3 spans 13 residues. Trimming removed 0 bases at V and 6 bases at J, with 10 bases between. The CDR3 is CASSLGGTGEQYF. CDR3 coding DNA: TGCGCCAGCAGCTTGGGAGGGACCGGCGAGCAGTACTTC.

By share, this clonotype counts as medium-sized. The J gene is TRBJ1-2, the V gene TRBV19, with 9 positions matching TRBD1. This CDR3 region has 14 residues. J was trimmed by 4 bases and V by 9 bases; bases with no gene match: 9. Germline V CDR1 and CDR2: LNHDA, SQIVND (reference sequence). CDR3 sequence (DNA): TGTGCCAGCCGACGGGACAGGGACCCCTATGGCTACACCTTC. Translating it yields CASRRDRDPYGYTF.

The rearrangement joins TRBV5-8 to TRBJ1-2, with a weak D call TRBD1 (6 bases). Deletions cut 3 bases from V and 8 bases from J, with 14 bases between. The germline gives CDR1 SGHTS, CDR2 YDEGEE. The CDR3 is 13 residues long. The CDR3 loop reads CASSSPGAEGYTF. Written as DNA, the CDR3 is TGTGCCAGCAGCTCTCCGGGGGCGGAGGGCTACACCTTC.

The chain is built from TRBV7-2 and TRBJ1-2; possible D gene TRBD1, 6 bases. This CDR3 has 13 amino acids. Germline CDR1 reads SGHTA; CDR2 reads FQGNSA. Deletions cut 8 bases from V and 8 bases from J, with 18 bases between. In DNA, the CDR3 is TGTGCCAGCTCACCTGCAAACAGGGTCGGCTACACCTTC. Translating it yields CASSPANRVGYTF.